The source of this T cell receptor beta chain is a study of blood T cells in healthy people across ages (dated by TCRdb to between 2014 and 2017). In terms of the full investigation: Template switching captured roughly one uniquely barcoded TCR beta cDNA molecule per two T cells in model experiments. The donors were split into four age groups: young (average about 15 years), middle-aged (around 40), aged (about 62) and long-lived (over 80). Using deep sequencing normalized with unique cDNA molecular identifiers, the study measured how TCR beta repertoire diversity changes with age. Using the same blood draw, the study looked at two additional independent replicas of 1 million unique cDNA reads for two donors, one aged 18 to 29 and the other aged 80 or older. Donors of different ages were randomly distributed across sequencing lanes to avoid experimental bias.

To prepare the library, 5' RACE was applied. These reads were obtained on an Illumina HiSeq 2500. The second PCR ran for roughly 7 to 11 cycles and used a J-beta primer mix along with a sample-barcoded 5' primer. Each TCR beta cDNA molecule received a unique molecular identifier from a template-switch 5' adaptor carrying 12 random nucleotides. Each sample yielded at least 3 million CDR3-containing paired-end reads. First-strand cDNA synthesis was performed from all RNA using the Mint cDNA synthesis kit, with priming by a TRBC-specific oligonucleotide. Following uracil-DNA glycosylase treatment, a first 18-cycle PCR with universal primers M1SS and BC2_uni_R was performed on all cDNA. In the authors' own workflow: For normalization, 1 million high-quality reads, each with a distinct molecular identifier, were randomly selected from each sample. Instead of being binned into consensus sequences, reads that shared molecular identifiers were thrown out. MiTCR, run with a Q25 quality threshold and the strictest error-elimination algorithm, handled CDR3 identification, clonotype clustering and error correction. A nonparametric unseen species model with Euler transformation was used to estimate lower-bound total TCR beta diversity. Clones were called with MiXCR by TCRdb after fastp trimmed the public reads at Q25, and only in-frame beta chains were retained. Here each entry gathers all rows of one CDR3 protein and keeps the most common genes and DNA. TCRdb, not the original authors, processed these V and J calls. This sample comprises roughly 1,700,000 distinct CDR3 sequences, over 25% of them detected only once. The ten largest account for 7.7% of the sample.

The CDR1 and CDR2 encoded by the germline V gene are MNHEY and SVGAGI. V is cut by 0 bases and J by 5 bases, and the space between the germline ends is 7 bases. Taken from cysteine to phenylalanine, the CDR3 has 14 residues. Just CDR3 DNA is preserved here, 42 bases in frame from base 1. Donors were roughly 40 systemically healthy Caucasian individuals from Russia aged 6 to 90 years. Roughly 10 milliliters of peripheral blood were collected from each donor into EDTA-treated Vacutainer tubes. Ficoll-Paque density-gradient centrifugation was used to isolate PBMCs, with at least 6 million per sample. Trizol reagent was used to extract total RNA from the PBMCs, yielding at least 6 micrograms per sample. For every donor, flow cytometry on a PBMC aliquot measured the percentage of naive CD45RAhigh/CD27high T cells. On this clonotype itself: Its recognized antigen is unknown. No much larger clone is present one base from it, and per-base qualities are unavailable.

Study-wide findings and limitations: Estimates of total diversity based on one million sequenced T cells were regarded as lower bounds and as underestimates. The CMV infection status of donors was not known, potentially confounding age-related changes in expanded clonotypes. Observed TCR beta diversity per million T cells fell roughly linearly with age, and a significant reduction was already apparent by age roughly 40. Compared with the aged group, the long-lived group had more naive CD4+ T cells, fewer expanded clones and increased TCR diversity, suggesting age selection. Observed TCR beta diversity correlated strongly with the percentage of naive T cells measured by flow cytometry. Since profiling was done on bulk unsorted PBMCs, naive and antigen-experienced compartments could not be conclusively compared.

Sequenced sample: blood. The sequence was collected from a woman aged 25-40 years in good health. The sequence joins TRBV6-5 to TRBJ2-2, with the D gene too uncertain to name. Here is the DNA: TGTGCCAGCAGTTACTCGCCCGGAACCGGGGAGCTGTTTTTT. Its amino acids are CASSYSPGTGELFF.